Shown below are 6 T cell receptor beta chains from a single sample sequenced in a study of blood T cells in healthy people across ages. A second PCR of roughly 7 to 11 cycles used a sample-barcoded 5' primer and a J-beta primer mix. MiXCR, applied by TCRdb to the 5' RACE reads, yields one record per CDR3 protein. The repertoire holds around 1,800,000 distinct CDR3 sequences, with 39% as singletons. What was sequenced was blood. Every receptor here comes from a human donor in good health.

This clonotype was observed a few times. V and J are TRBV7-2 and TRBJ1-2, with TRBD1 matching 10 bases. With 5 bases clipped from V and 8 bases from J, the junction kept 8 bases outside the gene matches. CDR1 is SGHTA, CDR2 FQGNSA, per germline. The CDR3 extends over 14 amino acids. CDR3 sequence reads: CASSPWDRGFGYTF. In DNA, the CDR3 is TGTGCCAGCAGCCCGTGGGACAGGGGATTCGGCTACACCTTC.

This clonotype appeared a few times. This chain uses TRBV7-2 with TRBJ1-5; no clear D gene. Germline-derived CDR1 and CDR2 are SGHTA and FQGNSA. This CDR3 contains 15 residues. The germline V and J ends were trimmed by 5 bases and 6 bases, with 17 bases remaining between them. CDR3 amino acids: CASSPQDRLGQPQHF. CDR3 DNA sequence: TGTGCCAGCAGCCCCCAGGACCGCCTGGGTCAGCCCCAGCATTTT.

Notes on this clonotype: One end of the junction varies from germline; a read error may be responsible. The chain joins TRBV7-2 to TRBJ2-5; tentative D call: TRBD1 (6 bases). Germline CDR1 reads SGHTA; CDR2 reads FQGNSA. The CDR3 contains 14 residues. CDR3 nucleotide sequence: TGTGCCAGCAGCTTAATGGCAGGGGAAGAGGCCCAGTACTTC. It is translated as CASSLMAGEEAQYF. The variable domain in full, with the rest retrieved from reference TRBV7-2 and TRBJ2-5, is GAGVSQSPSNKVTEKGKDVELRCDPISGHTALYWYRQSLGQGLEFLIYFQGNSAPDKSGLPSDRFSAERTGGSVSTLTIQRTQQEDSAVYLCASSLMAGEEAQYFGPGTRLLVL.

This clonotype turned up a few times. This chain uses TRBV24-1 with TRBJ2-7; 9 bases fit TRBD1. Germline V gene lookup returns CDR1 KGHDR and CDR2 SFDVKD. V gave up 2 bases and J gave up 3 bases; unmatched junction bases: 1. The CDR3 has 14 residues. Here the CDR3 DNA reads TGTGCCACCAGTGATTCGGACAGGGGCTACGAGCAGTACTTC. Amino acids: CATSDSDRGYEQYF.

The rearrangement joins TRBV7-9 to TRBJ1-4; D uncertain. The germline V and J ends were trimmed by 5 bases and 13 bases, with 14 bases remaining between them. Germline V gene sequence: CDR1 SEHNR, CDR2 FQNEAQ (reference sequence). The CDR3 totals 12 residues. The CDR3 sequence is CASSHIRPGLFF. CDR3 bases: TGTGCCAGCAGCCACATTCGACCAGGACTGTTTTTT.

The chain couples TRBV4-3 to TRBJ2-1, with D hard to call. V lost 1 base and J lost 10, with 14 bases in between. Germline V gene data show CDR1 as LGHNA and CDR2 as YSLEER. CDR3 length equals 14 residues. The CDR3 DNA is TGCGCCAGCAGCCAAGGGCCCTTCTCCTACGAGCAGTTCTTC. It yields the protein CASSQGPFSYEQFF.